The 7 T cell receptor beta chains below all came from one sample that was sequenced in a study of blood T cells in healthy people across ages. A second PCR, run for roughly 7 to 12 cycles, used a sample-barcoded 5' primer plus a J-beta primer mix. From the 5' RACE reads, TCRdb called clonotypes with MiXCR, one entry per CDR3 protein. The sample lists about 1,600,000 distinct CDR3 sequences, roughly 40% occurring once. The sample taken for sequencing was blood. These receptors were obtained from a woman between 18 and 30 years old in good health.

This clonotype has more than one count but fewer than ten. The rearrangement links TRBV12-3 or TRBV12-4 to TRBJ2-3; TRBD2 is a possible D gene (6 bases). Trimming took off 7 bases at V and 2 bases at J, with 10 bases between the two ends. This CDR3 spans 13 amino acids. The chain's CDR3 is CASKGGTTDTQYF. CDR3 DNA sequence: TGTGCCAGCAAGGGCGGGACCACAGATACGCAGTATTTT.

This clonotype has only a few counts. The chain couples TRBV5-1 to TRBJ2-1, with a tentative D call TRBD2 (6 bases). From germline, CDR1 is SGHRS and CDR2 YFSETQ. Trimming stripped 1 base from V and 4 bases from J, with 12 bases between. The CDR3 is made up of 15 amino acids. Here the CDR3 reads CASSLYAGTYNEQFF. In DNA, the CDR3 is TGCGCCAGCAGCTTGTACGCGGGAACTTACAATGAGCAGTTCTTC.

A single count supports this clonotype. The J gene is TRBJ2-5, the V gene TRBV11-2; TRBD2 agrees at 7 bases. With the DNA end fitting TRBJ2-7 better, the J assignment may be wrong. CDR3 length: 13 amino acids. The germline gives CDR1 SGHAT, CDR2 FQNNGV. The CDR3 region has the DNA TGTGCCAGCAGCTTAGATAGACTAGCCGAGCAGTACTTC. Translating it yields CASSLDRLAEQYF.

CDR3: CASSHTSGGPSYEQYF. The CDR3 DNA follows: TGTGCCAGCAGCCACACTAGCGGGGGCCCCTCCTACGAGCAGTACTTC. This rearrangement joins TRBV7-9 to TRBJ2-7, with 11 bases identical to TRBD2. CDR1 and CDR2 from the germline V gene are SEHNR and FQNEAQ (reference sequence). This CDR3 is built from 16 residues. Losses at the gene ends were 5 bases for V and 0 bases for J; bases not matched to a gene: 6.

V gene TRBV5-1 combines with J gene TRBJ2-1; tentatively, D is TRBD1 (5 bases). CDR1 and CDR2 from the germline V gene are SGHRS and YFSETQ. V shed 2 bases and J shed 0 bases, with 18 bases lying between them. CDR3 length equals 18 residues. CDR3 sequence reads: CASSLKGGHLSSYNEQFF. The CDR3 DNA sequence: TGCGCCAGCAGCTTAAAGGGTGGACACCTAAGCTCCTACAATGAGCAGTTCTTC.

A note on this clonotype: At one end, the junction sequence differs from germline, possibly due to a read error. The gene calls are TRBV2 and TRBJ2-1; TRBD2 might be the D (5 bases). CDR1 and CDR2 from the germline V gene are SNHLY and FYNNEI. CDR3 length: 12 residues. CDR3 amino acids: CVSGGSYNEQFF. Here the CDR3 DNA reads TGTGTCAGCGGCGGGTCCTACAATGAGCAGTTCTTC.

This chain joins TRBV7-9 and TRBJ2-1, with TRBD1 matching over 10 bases. The trim removed 1 base at V and 6 bases at J, leaving 12 bases unmatched. The CDR3 runs to 18 residues. Germline V CDR1 and CDR2: SEHNR, FQNEAQ (reference sequence). CDR3 DNA: TGTGCCAGCAGCTTAGGATATCGGACAGGGGGGAGGGGCAATGAGCAGTTCTTC. Translation: CASSLGYRTGGRGNEQFF. Looking up the rest from reference TRBV7-9 and TRBJ2-1 gives the full variable domain: DTGVSQNPRHKITKRGQNVTFRCDPISEHNRLYWYRQTLGQGPEFLTYFQNEAQLEKSRLLSDRFSAERPKGSFSTLEIQRTEQGDSAMYLCASSLGYRTGGRGNEQFFGPGTRLTVL.